These T cell receptor beta chains were read from a single sample in a study of T cell changes during pregnancy in multiple sclerosis. Profiling relied on immunoSEQ multiplex PCR, and the TCRdb table lists in-frame clones only, not all of them. The table includes around 58,000 clones, roughly nine tenths detected once. The sequences come from CD4+ T cells from peripheral blood mononuclear cells, collected after pregnancy. The receptors here all came from a female donor in good health, enrolled as a control in a pregnancy study. Each CDR3 is given with its conserved first and last residue.

V	J	CDR3
TRBV12-5	TRBJ2-3	CASGLGRGGSDTQYF
TRBV7-9	TRBJ1-5	CASSFSQGSQPQHF
TRBV18	TRBJ2-3	CASSPSLANTQYF
TRBV4-1	TRBJ2-1	CASSQDRRTGISNSYNEQFF
TRBV30	TRBJ1-3	CAWGIGQSGNTIYF
TRBV27	TRBJ1-1	CASSPPERGWTEAFF
TRBV7-2	TRBJ2-3	CASSLDPGPRGADTQYF
TRBV11-3	TRBJ2-5	CASSQGLARYQETQYF
TRBV5-6	TRBJ1-1	CASNPVEGAEAFF
TRBV30	TRBJ1-2	CAWDRDSNYGYTF
TRBV10-1	TRBJ1-6	CASSYRVGNSPLHF
TRBV5-1	TRBJ2-7	CASWAGTGGYEQYF
TRBV12-2	TRBJ1-1	CASRLEQERTEAFF
TRBV30	TRBJ1-2	CAWSVSGARQFGYGYTF
TRBV6-5	TRBJ1-1	CASSRAGAEFTEAFF
TRBV19	TRBJ1-3	CASSANRGRGVNTIYF
TRBV18	TRBJ2-3	CASSSRLAGGTDTQYF
TRBV4-3	TRBJ2-2	CASSVRTSGGTGELFF
TRBV2	TRBJ1-1	CASSEDRTVEAFF
TRBV9	TRBJ2-2	CASSPGLAGGPRTGELFF
TRBV19	TRBJ1-2	CASSTRVDYGYTF
TRBV6-5	TRBJ1-2	CASSLDRANYGYTF
TRBV5-6	TRBJ1-2	CASSLGLTGQGAYTF
TRBV10-3	TRBJ1-3	CAISERGQGASGNTIYF
TRBV23-1	TRBJ1-1	CASSQKRQGTNTEAFF